Sequencing of this T cell receptor (beta chain) was carried out in a study of T cell responses to AZD1222 COVID-19 vaccine. Repertoires were generated with immunoSEQ multiplex PCR, while TCRdb's copy carries only in-frame clones and drops some. The profile shows 90,000 to 100,000 clones, about 81% of them singletons. Trimming stripped 4 bases from V and 4 bases from J, with 8 bases between. The CDR3 sequence is 12 residues long. Germline V gene sequence: CDR1 SGHRS, CDR2 YFSETQ. General study points: Two doses of AZD1222 preceded a rise in Spike-specific TCR breadth and depth.

On this clone: The antigen is undetermined.

The clonotype originates from an adult who received the AZD1222 COVID-19 vaccine. Sequences were derived from peripheral blood, sampled 28 days after the second AZD1222 dose. The J gene is TRBJ1-1, the V gene TRBV5-1, with D perhaps TRBD1 (5 bases). The CDR3 region has the DNA TGCGCCAGCAGCAGGGACGGCACTGAAGCTTTCTTT. Protein sequence: CASSRDGTEAFF.